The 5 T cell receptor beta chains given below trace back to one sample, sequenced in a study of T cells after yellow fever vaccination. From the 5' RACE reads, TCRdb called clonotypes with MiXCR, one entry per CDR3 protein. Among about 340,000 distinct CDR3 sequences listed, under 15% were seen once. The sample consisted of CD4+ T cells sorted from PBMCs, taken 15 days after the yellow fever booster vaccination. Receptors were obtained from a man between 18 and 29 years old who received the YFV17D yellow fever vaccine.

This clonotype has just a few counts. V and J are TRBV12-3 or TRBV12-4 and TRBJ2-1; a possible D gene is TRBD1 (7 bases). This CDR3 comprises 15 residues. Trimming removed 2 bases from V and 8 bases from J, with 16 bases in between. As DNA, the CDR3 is TGTGCCAGCAGTTTAACTCAGGGGGGCATGGATGAGCAGTTCTTC. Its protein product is CASSLTQGGMDEQFF.

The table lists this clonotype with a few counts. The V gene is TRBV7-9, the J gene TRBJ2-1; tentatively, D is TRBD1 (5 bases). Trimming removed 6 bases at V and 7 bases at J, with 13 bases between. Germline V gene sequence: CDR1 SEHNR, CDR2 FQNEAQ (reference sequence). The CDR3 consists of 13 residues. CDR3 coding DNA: TGTGCCAGCAGGGACCAGGGTTGGAATGAGCAGTTCTTC. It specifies CASRDQGWNEQFF.

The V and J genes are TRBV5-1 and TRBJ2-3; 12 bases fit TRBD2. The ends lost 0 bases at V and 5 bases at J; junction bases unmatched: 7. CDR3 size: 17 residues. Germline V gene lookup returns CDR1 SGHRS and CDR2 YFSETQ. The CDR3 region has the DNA TGCGCCAGCAGCTTGGAGCCTAGCGGGGGGGTTATAGATACGCAGTATTTT. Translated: CASSLEPSGGVIDTQYF.

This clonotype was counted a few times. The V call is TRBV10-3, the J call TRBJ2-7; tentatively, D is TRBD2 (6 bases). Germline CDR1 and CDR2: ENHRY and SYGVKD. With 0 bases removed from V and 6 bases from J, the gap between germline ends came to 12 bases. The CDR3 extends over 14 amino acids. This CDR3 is CAISESGPGVEQYF. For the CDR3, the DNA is TGTGCCATCAGTGAGTCGGGCCCGGGGGTCGAGCAGTACTTC.

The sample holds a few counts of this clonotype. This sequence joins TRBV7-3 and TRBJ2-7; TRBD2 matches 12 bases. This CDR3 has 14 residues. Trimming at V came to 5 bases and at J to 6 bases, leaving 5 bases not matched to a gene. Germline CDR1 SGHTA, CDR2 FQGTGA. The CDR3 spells CASSLLTSGGEQYF. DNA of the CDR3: TGTGCCAGCAGCCTCCTGACTAGCGGGGGCGAGCAGTACTTC.